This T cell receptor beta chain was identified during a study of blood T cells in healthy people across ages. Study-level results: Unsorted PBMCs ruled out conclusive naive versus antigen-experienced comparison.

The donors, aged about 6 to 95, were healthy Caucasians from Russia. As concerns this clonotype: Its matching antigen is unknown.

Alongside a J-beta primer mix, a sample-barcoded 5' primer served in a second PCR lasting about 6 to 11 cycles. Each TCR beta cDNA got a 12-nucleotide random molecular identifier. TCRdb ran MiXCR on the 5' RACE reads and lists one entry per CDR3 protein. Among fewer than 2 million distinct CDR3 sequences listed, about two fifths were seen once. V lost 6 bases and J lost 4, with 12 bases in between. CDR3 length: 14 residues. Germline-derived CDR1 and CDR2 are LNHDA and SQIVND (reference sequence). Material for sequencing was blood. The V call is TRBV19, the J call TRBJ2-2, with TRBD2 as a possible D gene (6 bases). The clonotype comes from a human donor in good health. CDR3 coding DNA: TGTGCCAGTAGAAAAGGAGGGGTCACCGGGGAGCTGTTTTTT. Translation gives CASRKGGVTGELFF.